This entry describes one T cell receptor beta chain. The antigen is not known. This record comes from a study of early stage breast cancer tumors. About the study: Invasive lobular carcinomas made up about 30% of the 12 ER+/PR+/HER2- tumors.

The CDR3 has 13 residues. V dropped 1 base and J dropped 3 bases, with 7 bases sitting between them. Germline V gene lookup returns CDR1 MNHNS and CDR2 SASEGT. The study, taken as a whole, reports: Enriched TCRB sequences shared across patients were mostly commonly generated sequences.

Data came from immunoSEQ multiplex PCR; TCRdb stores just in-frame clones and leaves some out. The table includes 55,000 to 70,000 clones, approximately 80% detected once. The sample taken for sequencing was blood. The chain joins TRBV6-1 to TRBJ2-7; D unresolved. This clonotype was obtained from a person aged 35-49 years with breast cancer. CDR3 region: CASSEEHVYEQYF. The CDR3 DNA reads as TGTGCCAGCAGTGAAGAACACGTCTACGAGCAGTACTTC.